What follows are 27 T cell receptor beta chains derived from one specimen sequenced in a study of spatial heterogeneity in lung cancer. Via MiXCR, TCRdb re-called the 5' RACE reads, giving one row per CDR3 protein. Of roughly 60,000 distinct CDR3 sequences in the sample, 7.5% to 8.5% were seen once. Described time point: sample taken at primary tumor resection. Sequencing was performed on whole RNA extracted from tumor and nontumor lung tissue, or from frozen PBMC, and the material was left unsorted. Specimen: PBMCs, collected at surgery. The source of these receptors is a female donor with early-stage non-small cell lung cancer.

This clonotype was picked up many times. The chain has TRBV20-1 and TRBJ1-1, with 7 bases identical to TRBD1. This CDR3 has 13 residues. The V gene's germline CDR1 is DFQATT and CDR2 SNEGSKA (reference sequence). V trimming: 6 bases; J trimming: 11 bases; junction bases outside the gene matches: 15. The DNA for the CDR3 is TGCAGTGCAAGAAGTTACAGGGGAGAGTTGGCTTTCTTT. It yields the protein CSARSYRGELAFF.

This clonotype has more than one count but fewer than ten. The chain combines TRBV7-2 with TRBJ1-1; weak D call: TRBD1 (6 bases). Trimming took 3 bases from V and 11 from J, leaving 16 bases between them. CDR3 length equals 13 residues. Per germline, CDR1 SGHTA and CDR2 FQGNSA. This CDR3 reads CASSFSTGNNAFF. DNA of the CDR3: TGTGCCAGCAGCTTTAGTACAGGGAATAACGCTTTCTTT. Using reference TRBV7-2 and TRBJ1-1 for the parts outside the CDR3, the full variable domain is GAGVSQSPSNKVTEKGKDVELRCDPISGHTALYWYRQSLGQGLEFLIYFQGNSAPDKSGLPSDRFSAERTGGSVSTLTIQRTQQEDSAVYLCASSFSTGNNAFFGQGTRLTVV.

This clonotype has only a few counts. The chain uses TRBV13 and TRBJ1-1, with D possibly TRBD1 on 6 matching bases. This CDR3 spans 12 amino acids. Per germline, CDR1 PRHDT and CDR2 FYEKMQ (reference sequence). V lost 1 base and J 10 bases, leaving 10 bases between the germline ends. The CDR3 coding sequence is TGTGCCAGCAGCTTAGACAGGGCTAGAGCTTTCTTT. This encodes CASSLDRARAFF.

This clonotype was seen repeatedly, ten times or more. The chain carries TRBV2 and TRBJ2-5; D gene unclear. This CDR3 has 13 amino acids. Trimming removed 5 bases from V and 4 bases from J, with 11 bases in between. Germline-derived CDR1 and CDR2 are SNHLY and FYNNEI. The CDR3 DNA reads as TGTGCCAGCAGTATCGATAGTCGAGAGACCCAGTACTTC. Its translation is CASSIDSRETQYF.

The sample holds a few counts of this clonotype. This chain's CDR3 is CASSPSGARETQYF. CDR3 sequence (DNA): TGTGCCAGCAGCCCTAGCGGGGCTCGGGAGACCCAGTACTTC. This chain links TRBV12-3 or TRBV12-4 with TRBJ2-5; TRBD2 agrees at 9 bases. This CDR3 comprises 14 residues. The trim removed 6 bases at V and 5 bases at J, leaving 7 bases unmatched.

This clonotype was seen many times. The rearrangement uses TRBV27 and TRBJ2-3, with 8 nucleotides matching TRBD2. J gave up 1 base and V 3 bases, and 6 bases lay outside the gene matches. Germline-derived CDR1 and CDR2 are MNHEY and SMNVEV (reference sequence). CDR3 length: 16 residues. The CDR3 DNA sequence: TGTGCCAGCAGTTTTCCGGCGGGGGGCGGCACAGATACGCAGTATTTT. Amino acid sequence: CASSFPAGGGTDTQYF.

Many counts were recorded for this clonotype. The chain uses TRBV12-3 or TRBV12-4 and TRBJ1-1; D gene unclear. The CDR3 consists of 13 residues. Trimming shortened V by 3 bases and J by 0 bases, and 5 bases separated the two germline ends. The CDR3, as DNA: TGTGCCAGCAGTTTTACAGTGAACACTGAAGCTTTCTTT. Translation gives CASSFTVNTEAFF.

The gene calls are TRBV4-2 and TRBJ2-5; TRBD2 matches 12 bases. Unmatched junction bases numbered 10, after V lost 6 bases and J lost 5 bases. Germline values: CDR1 LGHNA, CDR2 YNFKEQ. This CDR3 contains 16 residues. CDR3 bases: TGTGCCAGCAGGAGCTGGACTAGCGGGATAGGCGAGACCCAGTACTTC. Its translation is CASRSWTSGIGETQYF.

The rearrangement joins TRBV5-1 to TRBJ2-2, with 8 nucleotides matching TRBD1. The CDR3 consists of 18 residues. CDR1 SGHRS and CDR2 YFSETQ come from the germline V gene. Germline trimming cut 4 bases from V and 4 bases from J; bases unmatched to any gene: 15. CDR3 sequence: CASSPSPTGGRATGELFF. CDR3 DNA: TGCGCCAGCAGCCCATCACCCACAGGGGGGCGGGCCACCGGGGAGCTGTTTTTT.

This clonotype occurred many times. V gene TRBV7-6 combines with J gene TRBJ2-2; 11 bases agree with TRBD1. Germline assignment: CDR1 SGHVS and CDR2 FNYEAQ. CDR3 length: 17 amino acids. V lost 5 bases to trimming and J lost 0 bases; unmatched junction nucleotides: 5. The CDR3, as DNA: TGTGCCAGCAGCCGGACAGGGGGCGCGTCGAACACCGGGGAGCTGTTTTTT. This encodes CASSRTGGASNTGELFF.

This clonotype was seen at least ten times. The chain joins TRBV3-1 to TRBJ2-7; 10 bases are shared with TRBD1. Per the germline V gene, CDR1 is LGHDT and CDR2 is YNNKEL (reference sequence). The trim removed 3 bases at V and 6 bases at J, leaving 5 bases unmatched. CDR3 length: 14 amino acids. The CDR3: CASSHRDRGPEQYF. In DNA form, the CDR3 reads TGTGCCAGCAGCCACCGGGACAGGGGTCCCGAGCAGTACTTC.

This clonotype was observed a handful of times. The chain carries TRBV7-6 and TRBJ2-7; no clear D. The CDR3 loop spans 13 amino acids. Germline values: CDR1 SGHVS, CDR2 FNYEAQ. Trimming left V 2 bases short and J 5 bases short, with 10 bases between. CDR3 loop: CASSLTAADEQYF. The CDR3 DNA reads as TGTGCCAGCAGCTTAACGGCGGCCGACGAGCAGTACTTC. The entire variable domain, with the rest obtained from reference TRBV7-6 and TRBJ2-7, is as follows: GAGVSQSPRYKVTKRGQDVALRCDPISGHVSLYWYRQALGQGPEFLTYFNYEAQQDKSGLPNDRFSAERPEGSISTLTIQRTEQRDSAMYRCASSLTAADEQYFGPGTRLTVT.

This clonotype has at least ten counts. The chain recombines TRBV20-1 with TRBJ2-4; D unclear. The CDR3 covers 14 residues. Trimming removed 3 bases at V and 1 base at J, with 10 bases between. CDR1 and CDR2 from the germline V gene are DFQATT and SNEGSKA (reference sequence). The CDR3 sequence is CSASPVPAKNIQYF. The CDR3 coding sequence is TGCAGTGCTAGTCCAGTACCGGCCAAAAACATTCAGTACTTC.

This clonotype was observed a handful of times. This chain uses TRBV28 with TRBJ2-2; 8 positions agree with TRBD2. CDR1 and CDR2 (germline): MDHEN, SYDVKM. V shed 3 bases and J 4 bases; nucleotides not matched to a gene: 7. The CDR3 is made up of 16 amino acids. CDR3 region: CASSFVGRAVTGELFF. The CDR3 bases are TGTGCCAGCAGTTTCGTCGGGAGGGCGGTCACCGGGGAGCTGTTTTTT.

The DNA for the CDR3 is TGTGCCAGCAGTTCCAGACAGACTGCGGGACACAATGAGCAGTTCTTC. Encoded protein: CASSSRQTAGHNEQFF. The chain joins TRBV12-3 or TRBV12-4 to TRBJ2-1; possibly TRBD2 for D (6 bases). The germline V and J ends were trimmed by 4 bases and 5 bases, with 18 bases remaining between them. CDR3 length: 16 amino acids.

This clonotype occurred many times. The chain has TRBV28 and TRBJ1-2; 10 nucleotides line up with TRBD1. V shed 5 bases, J shed 8 bases, and the junction held 11 bases outside the gene matches. Germline V gene lookup returns CDR1 MDHEN and CDR2 SYDVKM. The CDR3 is 15 residues long. This CDR3 is CASSPPGTGVRGYTF. The CDR3 DNA reads as TGTGCCAGCAGTCCCCCCGGGACAGGGGTACGCGGCTACACCTTC.

CDR3 loop: CASSPTGSYGYTF. The CDR3, as DNA: TGTGCCAGTAGTCCCACAGGGTCCTATGGCTACACCTTC. The chain is built from TRBV19 and TRBJ1-2, with D tentatively TRBD1 (6 bases). This CDR3 region has 13 residues. V dropped 5 bases and J dropped 4 bases, with 11 bases sitting between them. The germline CDR1 and CDR2 sequences are LNHDA and SQIVND (reference sequence). Full variable domain (outside the CDR3, taken from reference TRBV19 and TRBJ1-2): DGGITQSPKYLFRKEGQNVTLSCEQNLNHDAMYWYRQDPGQGLRLIYYSQIVNDFQKGDIAEGYSVSREKKESFPLTVTSAQKNPTAFYLCASSPTGSYGYTFGSGTRLTVV.

The sample holds many counts of this clonotype. V usage is TRBV19 and J usage is TRBJ2-7; TRBD2 might be the D (6 bases). V dropped 4 bases and J dropped 2 bases, with 9 bases sitting between them. CDR1 and CDR2 from the germline V gene are LNHDA and SQIVND (reference sequence). This CDR3 region has 13 residues. CDR3 protein: CASSTGTPYEQYF. The CDR3 nucleotides read TGTGCCAGTAGTACCGGGACTCCCTACGAGCAGTACTTC.

This chain connects TRBV11-2 to TRBJ2-7; D is perhaps TRBD1 (6 bases). Germline CDR1 is SGHAT and CDR2 is FQNNGV. The CDR3 consists of 12 residues. V lost 5 bases to trimming and J lost 6 bases, with 11 bases between them. CDR3: CASSRDRTEQYF. CDR3 in DNA: TGTGCCAGCAGCCGCGACAGGACCGAGCAGTACTTC.

This clonotype has more than one count but fewer than ten. The chain carries TRBV18 and TRBJ1-1, with 10 positions matching TRBD1. Germline V gene sequence: CDR1 KGHSH, CDR2 LQKENI. The trim removed 4 bases at V and 8 bases at J, leaving 10 bases unmatched. The CDR3 runs 15 residues. CDR3 DNA: TGTGCCAGCTCACTGACCCGGGACAGGGGAAGGGAAGCTTTCTTT. Encoded protein: CASSLTRDRGREAFF.

This clonotype was seen more than once but under ten times. The chain uses TRBV12-3 or TRBV12-4 and TRBJ2-5; D remains unclear. V was trimmed by 3 bases and J by 5 bases, leaving 10 bases between them. The CDR3 has 13 amino acids. DNA of the CDR3: TGTGCCAGCAGTTTCATTCCCTTTGAGACCCAGTACTTC. This translates into CASSFIPFETQYF.

The J gene is TRBJ2-2, the V gene TRBV28; TRBD2 is a possible D gene (6 bases). The CDR3 totals 15 residues. Germline values: CDR1 MDHEN, CDR2 SYDVKM. V was cut by 6 bases and J by 3 bases, with 14 bases left in between. This CDR3 is CASSPGGSDTGELFF. The CDR3 DNA reads TGTGCCAGCAGCCCCGGAGGGTCGGACACCGGGGAGCTGTTTTTT. The entire variable domain, with the rest obtained from reference TRBV28 and TRBJ2-2, is as follows: DVKVTQSSRYLVKRTGEKVFLECVQDMDHENMFWYRQDPGLGLRLIYFSYDVKMKEKGDIPEGYSVSREKKERFSLILESASTNQTSMYLCASSPGGSDTGELFFGEGSRLTVL.

V and J are TRBV20-1 and TRBJ2-3; 12 positions match TRBD2. Per germline, CDR1 DFQATT and CDR2 SNEGSKA (reference sequence). The junction had 4 bases not matched to a gene; V was cut back by 1 base and J by 5 bases. The CDR3 is 15 residues long. The CDR3 bases are TGCAGTGCTAGAGGACTAGCGGGGGCCAAAGATACGCAGTATTTT. Translating gives CSARGLAGAKDTQYF.

As regards this clonotype: The junction departs from the called germline gene at one end, perhaps through a read error. This chain uses TRBV10-3 with TRBJ1-4, with D possibly TRBD1 on 6 matching bases. Germline V gene data show CDR1 as ENHRY and CDR2 as SYGVKD. CDR3 length: 14 amino acids. The DNA for the CDR3 is TGTGCCACCGGCCGGGACACTGGAGGGGAAAAGCTGTTTTTT. Translated, it gives CATGRDTGGEKLFF.

This clonotype appeared a few times. The chain couples TRBV6-1 to TRBJ1-1; D unresolved. Germline V CDR1 and CDR2: MNHNS, SASEGT. Deletions cut 7 bases from V and 2 bases from J, with 11 bases between. This CDR3 has 13 amino acids. The CDR3: CASTRPGNTEAFF. The CDR3 nucleotides read TGTGCCAGCACGAGACCAGGTAACACTGAAGCTTTCTTT.

This sequence joins TRBV20-1 and TRBJ1-1; a weak D match, TRBD1 (6 bases). The V end lost 5 bases, the J end lost 2 bases, and 12 bases lay between the germline ends. The CDR3 extends over 13 amino acids. From germline, CDR1 is DFQATT and CDR2 SNEGSKA (reference sequence). DNA of the CDR3: TGCAGTGCTCTACAGGGATCTAACACTGAAGCTTTCTTT. It is translated as CSALQGSNTEAFF.

This clonotype has only a few counts. The V gene is TRBV6-5, the J gene TRBJ1-2; D might be TRBD1 (5 bases). V was clipped by 0 bases and J by 2 bases, with 7 bases between them. The CDR3 is made up of 14 amino acids. Germline V gene lookup returns CDR1 MNHEY and CDR2 SVGAGI. The CDR3 sequence is CASSYSSGNYGYTF. The CDR3 DNA is TGTGCCAGCAGTTACTCGTCAGGGAACTATGGCTACACCTTC.